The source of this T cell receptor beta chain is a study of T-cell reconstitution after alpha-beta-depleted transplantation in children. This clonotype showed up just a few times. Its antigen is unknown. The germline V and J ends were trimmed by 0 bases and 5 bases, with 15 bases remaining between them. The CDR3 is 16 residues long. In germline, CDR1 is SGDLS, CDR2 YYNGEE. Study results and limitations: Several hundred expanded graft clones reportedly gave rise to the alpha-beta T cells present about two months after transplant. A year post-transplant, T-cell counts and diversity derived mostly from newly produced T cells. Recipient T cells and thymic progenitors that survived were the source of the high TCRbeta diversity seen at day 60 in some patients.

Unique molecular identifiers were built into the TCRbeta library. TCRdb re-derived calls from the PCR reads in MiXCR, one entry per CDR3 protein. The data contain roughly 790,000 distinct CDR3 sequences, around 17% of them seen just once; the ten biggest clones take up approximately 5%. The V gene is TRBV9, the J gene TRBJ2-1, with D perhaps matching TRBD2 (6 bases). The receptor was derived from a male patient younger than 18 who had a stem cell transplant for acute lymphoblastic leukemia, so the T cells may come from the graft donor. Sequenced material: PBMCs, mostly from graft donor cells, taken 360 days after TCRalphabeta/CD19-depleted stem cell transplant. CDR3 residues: CASSVEGPSADNEQFF. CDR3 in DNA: TGTGCCAGCAGCGTAGAAGGTCCTAGCGCAGACAATGAGCAGTTCTTC.